A single sample is the source of the 9 T cell receptor beta chains below, sequenced in a study of T cells in Graves' hyperthyroidism and ophthalmopathy. Amplified TCR beta CDR3 regions derived from RNA transcripts. HTBI primers were the set used in a first-round RT-PCR of the TCR CDR3. TCRdb passed the multiplex PCR reads through MiXCR, listing each CDR3 protein once. The repertoire consists of about 740,000 distinct CDR3 sequences, with 12% to 15% occurring once and the leading ten covering about 9.4%. The material sequenced was blood. The receptors were sampled from a woman in her late teens or twenties with Graves' hyperthyroidism.

This clonotype was picked up a small number of times. The V and J genes are TRBV2 and TRBJ2-7, with D unclear. The CDR3 is 13 amino acids. The germline CDR1 and CDR2 sequences are SNHLY and FYNNEI. The germline V and J ends were trimmed by 7 bases and 0 bases, with 10 bases remaining between them. CDR3 sequence reads: CASNPFSSYEQYF. The CDR3 bases are TGTGCCAGCAATCCCTTTAGCTCCTACGAGCAGTACTTC.

Of note for this clonotype: Just one base apart from a much larger clone, this may be a read error. V gene TRBV5-5 combines with J gene TRBJ1-2, with a possible D match to TRBD1 (5 bases). Trimming took 7 bases from V and 0 from J, leaving 28 bases between them. CDR1 and CDR2 (germline): SGHKS, YYEKEE (reference sequence). The CDR3 sequence is 19 residues long. CDR3 coding DNA: TGTGCCAGCGGCTCATTGGAGGGGCCTACAGGACCAGCTAACTATGGCTACACCTTC. Translated, it gives CASGSLEGPTGPANYGYTF. The complete variable domain, with remaining parts taken from reference TRBV5-5 and TRBJ1-2, reads DAGVTQSPTHLIKTRGQQVTLRCSPISGHKSVSWYQQVLGQGPQFIFQYYEKEERGRGNFPDRFSARQFPNYSSELNVNALLLGDSALYLCASGSLEGPTGPANYGYTFGSGTRLTVV.

This chain joins TRBV10-2 and TRBJ2-1, with 15 bases lining up with TRBD2. With 8 bases clipped from V and 12 bases from J, the junction kept 2 bases outside the gene matches. CDR1 is WSHSY and CDR2 is SAAADI in the germline V gene. There are 12 residues in the CDR3. In DNA, the CDR3 is TGCGCCAGCGGACTAGCGGGAGGGGGGCAGTTCTTC. Protein sequence: CASGLAGGGQFF.

This clonotype was counted ten times or more. The rearrangement joins TRBV28 to TRBJ2-1; no definite D call. Germline loops: CDR1 MDHEN, CDR2 SYDVKM. The CDR3 sequence is 13 residues long. V gave up 4 bases and J gave up 3 bases, with 7 bases separating them. The CDR3 protein is CASSSLFYNEQFF. CDR3 DNA: TGTGCCAGCAGTTCCCTTTTCTACAATGAGCAGTTCTTC.

In its sample, this clonotype was seen many times. This chain uses TRBV30 with TRBJ1-2; D is uncertain. V was pared by 2 bases and J by 12 bases, with 13 bases between. Germline V gene sequence: CDR1 GTSNPN, CDR2 SVGIG (reference sequence). This CDR3 comprises 11 residues. The CDR3 bases are TGTGCCTGGAGTCCGGAGGCCCTTCACACCTTC. The encoded protein is CAWSPEALHTF.

This clonotype was found many times. The chain has TRBV3-1 and TRBJ1-1, with D possibly being TRBD1 (6 bases). This CDR3 has 13 amino acids. Germline assignment: CDR1 LGHDT and CDR2 YNNKEL (reference sequence). Trimming cost V 3 bases and J 10 bases, with 15 bases left between them. CDR3 loop: CASSQGDISRAFF. The DNA of the CDR3 is TGTGCCAGCAGCCAGGGGGACATTAGCCGAGCTTTCTTT. The whole variable domain, filled in from reference TRBV3-1 and TRBJ1-1, reads DTAVSQTPKYLVTQMGNDKSIKCEQNLGHDTMYWYKQDSKKFLKIMFSYNNKELIINETVPNRFSPKSPDKAHLNLHINSLELGDSAVYFCASSQGDISRAFFGQGTRLTVV.

The chain recombines TRBV12-3 or TRBV12-4 with TRBJ2-7; a weak D match, TRBD2 (5 bases). Trimming removed 3 bases from V and 7 bases from J, with 13 bases in between. This CDR3 spans 13 amino acids. CDR3 protein: CASSLTKREEQYF. CDR3 coding DNA: TGTGCCAGCAGTTTGACAAAGAGGGAAGAGCAGTACTTC.

This clonotype occurred many times. The J gene is TRBJ1-1, the V gene TRBV7-9; 7 nucleotides match TRBD1. With 5 bases clipped from V and 2 bases from J, the junction kept 8 bases outside the gene matches. Germline-derived CDR1 and CDR2 are SEHNR and FQNEAQ (reference sequence). The CDR3 loop spans 15 amino acids. The CDR3 reads CASSPATGTNTEAFF. The CDR3 DNA reads as TGTGCCAGCAGCCCAGCGACAGGGACCAACACTGAAGCTTTCTTT.

This clonotype was seen a few times. The CDR3 sequence: CASSPAGGSNTGELFF. DNA of the CDR3: TGTGCCAGCAGTCCAGCGGGAGGGTCTAACACCGGGGAGCTGTTTTTT. The chain has TRBV6-1 and TRBJ2-2; 10 bases match TRBD2. Germline assignment: CDR1 MNHNS and CDR2 SASEGT. There are 16 residues in the CDR3. Trimming removed 5 bases from V and 2 bases from J; junction bases left unmatched: 5.